Each of the 6 T cell receptor beta chains below was sequenced from the same sample in a study of cytomegalovirus exposure and HLA in healthy donors. A multiplex PCR was run with 60 Vbeta primers and 13 Jbeta primers. Method: immunoSEQ multiplex PCR; TCRdb's copy keeps in-frame clones and lacks some. This table holds some 150,000 clones, around 81% found once. Sample: PBMCs. These receptors were obtained from a man in his fifties in good health and CMV-seronegative.

This clone was seen a few times. The chain recombines TRBV29-1 with TRBJ1-1; weak D call: TRBD1 (5 bases). Germline V gives CDR1 SQVTM, CDR2 ANQGSEA. The CDR3 runs 13 residues. V lost 0 bases and J lost 1, with 6 bases in between. The CDR3 loop is CSVEEGRNTEAFF. Written as DNA, the CDR3 is TGCAGCGTTGAAGAGGGGCGGAACACTGAAGCTTTCTTT. Supplemented by reference TRBV29-1 and TRBJ1-1, the full variable domain reads SAVISQKPSRDICQRGTSLTIQCQVDSQVTMMFWYRQQPGQSLTLIATANQGSEATYESGFVIDKFPISRPNLTFSTLTVSNMSPEDSSIYLCSVEEGRNTEAFFGQGTRLTVV.

The chain links TRBV5-6 to TRBJ1-2; unclear D gene. Germline CDR1 is SGHDT and CDR2 is YYEEEE. Trimming removed 2 bases from V and 0 bases from J, with 8 bases in between. The CDR3 is made up of 14 amino acids. The CDR3 region has the DNA TGTGCCAGCAGCTTCCCAGAAGCTAACTATGGCTACACCTTC. This sequence encodes CASSFPEANYGYTF.

This clone was seen a handful of times. The chain joins TRBV6-6 to TRBJ1-1, with a weak D call TRBD1 (6 bases). CDR1 is MNHNY and CDR2 is SVGAGI in the germline V gene (reference sequence). This CDR3 spans 15 amino acids. Trimming took off 4 bases at V and 5 bases at J, with 17 bases between the two ends. The CDR3 DNA is TGTGCCAGCAGTTCTCCAGGGGTCTCGGGTACTGAAGCTTTCTTT. It specifies CASSSPGVSGTEAFF.

The genes are TRBV7-2 and TRBJ2-1; perhaps TRBD2 as D (6 bases). The CDR3 totals 13 residues. Trimming removed 4 bases at V and 8 bases at J, with 12 bases between. Germline V gene lookup returns CDR1 SGHTA and CDR2 FQGNSA. CDR3 nucleotide sequence: TGTGCCAGCAGCTCCCGACTAGTCGATGAGCAGTTCTTC. Its translation is CASSSRLVDEQFF.

The chain employs TRBV10-2 and TRBJ2-1; D remains unclear. V lost 0 bases and J lost 7, with 7 bases in between. Germline V gene sequence: CDR1 WSHSY, CDR2 SAAADI. This CDR3 has 13 amino acids. The CDR3 nucleotides read TGCGCCAGCAGTGAGTCCAGATTAAATGAGCAGTTCTTC. Protein sequence: CASSESRLNEQFF.

The chain uses TRBV6-4 and TRBJ1-5; TRBD1 agrees at 7 bases. The J segment lost 2 bases and the V segment lost 0 bases, leaving 13 bases of the junction unmatched. The CDR3 spans 19 residues. Looked up from germline, CDR1 is MRHNA and CDR2 is SNTAGT. DNA of the CDR3: TGTGCCAGCAGTGACTCGCGTTACAGGGGTCAAGTACGCAATCAGCCCCAGCATTTT. Amino acid sequence: CASSDSRYRGQVRNQPQHF.